This T cell receptor beta chain was identified during a study of T cell responses to AZD1222 COVID-19 vaccine. Study results and limitations: It was only after the peak T cell response that any repertoires were sampled. Two AZD1222 administrations were followed by greater Spike-specific TCR breadth and depth. The reported proportion of spike-specific TCRs targeting unmutated variant regions was nearly half.

Notes on this clone: The antigen remains unidentified.

The repertoire was sequenced with immunoSEQ multiplex PCR; TCRdb's copy has only in-frame clones and lacks some. The table lists 150,000 or so clones, 90% to 95% of them singletons. This CDR3 is built from 13 residues. Germline CDR1 is LNHDA and CDR2 is SQIVND (reference sequence). Trimming pared 2 bases from V and 6 bases from J, leaving 10 bases between. This chain links TRBV19 with TRBJ1-2; maybe TRBD1 (5 bases). This specimen was peripheral blood, taken 28 days after the second AZD1222 dose. This receptor was identified in an adult who received the AZD1222 COVID-19 vaccine. The CDR3 spells CASSINRLDGYTF. The CDR3 DNA reads TGTGCCAGTAGTATAAACAGGTTAGATGGCTACACCTTC.